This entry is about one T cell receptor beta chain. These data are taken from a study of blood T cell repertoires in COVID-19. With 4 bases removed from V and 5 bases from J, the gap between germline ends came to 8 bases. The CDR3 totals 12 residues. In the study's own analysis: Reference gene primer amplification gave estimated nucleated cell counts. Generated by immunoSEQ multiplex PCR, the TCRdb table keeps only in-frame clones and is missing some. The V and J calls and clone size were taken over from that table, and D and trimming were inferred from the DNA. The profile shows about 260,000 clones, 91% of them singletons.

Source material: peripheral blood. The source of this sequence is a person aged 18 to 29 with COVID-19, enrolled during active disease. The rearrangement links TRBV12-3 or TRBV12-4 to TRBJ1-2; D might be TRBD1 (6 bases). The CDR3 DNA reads TGTGCCAGCAGTTCCCAGGGGTATGGCTACACCTTC. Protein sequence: CASSSQGYGYTF.